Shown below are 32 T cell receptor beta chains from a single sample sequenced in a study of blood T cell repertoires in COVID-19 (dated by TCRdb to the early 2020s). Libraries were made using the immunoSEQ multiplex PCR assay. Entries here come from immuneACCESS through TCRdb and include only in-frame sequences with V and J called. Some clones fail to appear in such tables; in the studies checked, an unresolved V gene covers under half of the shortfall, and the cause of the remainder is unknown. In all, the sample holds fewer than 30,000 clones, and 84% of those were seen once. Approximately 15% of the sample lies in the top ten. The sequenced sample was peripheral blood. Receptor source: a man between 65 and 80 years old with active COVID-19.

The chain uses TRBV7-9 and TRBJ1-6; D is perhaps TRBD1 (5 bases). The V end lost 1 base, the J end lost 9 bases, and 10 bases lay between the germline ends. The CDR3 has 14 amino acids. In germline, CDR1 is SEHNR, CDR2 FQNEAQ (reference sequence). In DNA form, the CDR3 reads TGTGCCAGCAGCTTAGAGGGGATGGGTTCACCCCTCCACTTT. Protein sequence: CASSLEGMGSPLHF.

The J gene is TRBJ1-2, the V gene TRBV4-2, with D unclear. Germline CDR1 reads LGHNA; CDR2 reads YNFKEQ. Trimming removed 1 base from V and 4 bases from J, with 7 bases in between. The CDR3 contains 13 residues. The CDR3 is CASSQGGVYGYTF. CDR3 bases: TGTGCCAGCAGCCAAGGGGGAGTCTATGGCTACACCTTC.

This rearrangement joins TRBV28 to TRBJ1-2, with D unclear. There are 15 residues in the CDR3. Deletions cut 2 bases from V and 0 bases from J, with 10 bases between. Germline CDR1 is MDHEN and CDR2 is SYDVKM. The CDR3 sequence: CASSLSSVTNYGYTF. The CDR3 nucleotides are TGTGCCAGCAGTTTAAGTTCAGTTACTAACTATGGCTACACCTTC.

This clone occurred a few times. CDR3 coding DNA: TGTGCCTGGATCCGGACAGGGGCTAGTGAAGCTTTCTTT. Amino acids: CAWIRTGASEAFF. The chain uses TRBV30 and TRBJ1-1; 9 bases match TRBD1. CDR3 length: 13 residues. Germline assignment: CDR1 GTSNPN and CDR2 SVGIG (reference sequence). V shed 4 bases and J 7 bases; nucleotides not matched to a gene: 7.

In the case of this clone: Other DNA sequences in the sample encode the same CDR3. CDR3 loop: CASRLSDFPKQFF. The CDR3 region has the DNA TGTGCCAGCAGACTCTCAGACTTTCCTAAGCAGTTCTTC. The chain is built from TRBV28 and TRBJ2-1; D not certain. V dropped 6 bases and J dropped 11 bases, with 17 bases sitting between them. CDR3 length: 13 amino acids. Germline lookup yields CDR1 MDHEN and CDR2 SYDVKM.

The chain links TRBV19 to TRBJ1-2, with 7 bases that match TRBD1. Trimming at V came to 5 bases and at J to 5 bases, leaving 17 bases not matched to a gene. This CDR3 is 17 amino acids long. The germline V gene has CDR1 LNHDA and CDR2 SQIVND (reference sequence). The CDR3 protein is CASSPTYRLGGWYGYTF. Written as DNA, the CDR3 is TGTGCCAGTAGTCCAACCTACCGGTTAGGGGGCTGGTATGGCTACACCTTC.

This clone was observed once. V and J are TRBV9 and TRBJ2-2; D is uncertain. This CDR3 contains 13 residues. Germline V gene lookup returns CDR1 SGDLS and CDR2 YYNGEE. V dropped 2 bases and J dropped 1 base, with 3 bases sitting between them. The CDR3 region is CASSVQNTGELFF. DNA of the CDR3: TGTGCCAGCAGCGTTCAGAACACCGGGGAGCTGTTTTTT.

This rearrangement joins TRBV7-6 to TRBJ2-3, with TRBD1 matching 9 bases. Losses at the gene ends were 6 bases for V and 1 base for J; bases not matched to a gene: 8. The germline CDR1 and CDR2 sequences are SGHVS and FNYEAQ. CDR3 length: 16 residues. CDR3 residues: CASSPGQGSGTDTQYF. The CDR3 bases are TGTGCCAGCAGTCCCGGACAGGGGTCTGGCACAGATACGCAGTATTTT.

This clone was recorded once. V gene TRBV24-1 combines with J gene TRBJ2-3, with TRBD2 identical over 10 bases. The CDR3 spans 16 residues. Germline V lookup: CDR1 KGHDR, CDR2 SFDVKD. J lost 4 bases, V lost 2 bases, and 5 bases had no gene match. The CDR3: CATSDWTSGGPDTQYF. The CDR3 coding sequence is TGTGCCACCAGTGATTGGACTAGCGGAGGTCCAGATACGCAGTATTTT.

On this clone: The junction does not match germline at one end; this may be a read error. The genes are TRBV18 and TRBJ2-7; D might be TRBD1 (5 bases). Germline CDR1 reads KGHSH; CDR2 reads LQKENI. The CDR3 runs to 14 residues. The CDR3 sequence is CASSPRQGVYEQHF. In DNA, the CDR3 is TGTGCCAGCTCACCACGGCAAGGGGTCTACGAGCAGCACTTC.

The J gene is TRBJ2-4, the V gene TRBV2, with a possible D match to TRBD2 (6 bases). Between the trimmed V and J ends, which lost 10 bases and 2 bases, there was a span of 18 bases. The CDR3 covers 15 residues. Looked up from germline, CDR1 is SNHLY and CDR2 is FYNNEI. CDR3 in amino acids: CATGAGGATKNIQYF. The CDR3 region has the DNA TGTGCCACCGGGGCGGGCGGGGCGACCAAAAACATTCAGTACTTC. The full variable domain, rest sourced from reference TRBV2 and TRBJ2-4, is EPEVTQTPSHQVTQMGQEVILRCVPISNHLYFYWYRQILGQKVEFLVSFYNNEISEKSEIFDDQFSVERPDGSNFTLKIRSTKLEDSAMYFCATGAGGATKNIQYFGAGTRLSVL.

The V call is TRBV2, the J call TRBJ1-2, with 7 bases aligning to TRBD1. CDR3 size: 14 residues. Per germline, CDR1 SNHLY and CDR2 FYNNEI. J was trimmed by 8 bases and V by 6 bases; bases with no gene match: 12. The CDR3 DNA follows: TGTGCCAGCAGGCGACAGGGCTCTACTTGGGGCTACACCTTC. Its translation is CASRRQGSTWGYTF. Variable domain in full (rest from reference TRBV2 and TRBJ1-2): EPEVTQTPSHQVTQMGQEVILRCVPISNHLYFYWYRQILGQKVEFLVSFYNNEISEKSEIFDDQFSVERPDGSNFTLKIRSTKLEDSAMYFCASRRQGSTWGYTFGSGTRLTVV.

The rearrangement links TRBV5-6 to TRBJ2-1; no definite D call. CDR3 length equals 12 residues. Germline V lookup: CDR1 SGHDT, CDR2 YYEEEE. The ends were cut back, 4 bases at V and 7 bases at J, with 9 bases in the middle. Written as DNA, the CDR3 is TGTGCCAGCAGCACATACAGTAATGAGCAGTTCTTC. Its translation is CASSTYSNEQFF.

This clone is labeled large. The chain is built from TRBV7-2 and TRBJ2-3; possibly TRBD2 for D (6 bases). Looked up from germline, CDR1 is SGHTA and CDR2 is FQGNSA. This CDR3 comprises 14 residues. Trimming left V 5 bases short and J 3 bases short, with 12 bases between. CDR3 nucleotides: TGTGCCAGCAGCGAGAGACTAGGAACAGATACGCAGTATTTT. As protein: CASSERLGTDTQYF.

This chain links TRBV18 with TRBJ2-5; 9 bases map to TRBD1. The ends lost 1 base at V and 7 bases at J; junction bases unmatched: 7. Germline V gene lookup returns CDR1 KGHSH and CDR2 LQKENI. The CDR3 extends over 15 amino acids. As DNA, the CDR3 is TGTGCCAGCTCACCACTGGGACAGGGAAAGGGGACCCAGTACTTC. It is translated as CASSPLGQGKGTQYF.

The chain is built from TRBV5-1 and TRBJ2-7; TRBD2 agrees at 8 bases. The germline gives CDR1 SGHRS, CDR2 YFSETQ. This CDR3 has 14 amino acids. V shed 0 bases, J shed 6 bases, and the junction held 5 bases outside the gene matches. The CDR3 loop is CASSLDSGGSEQYF. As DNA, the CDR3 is TGCGCCAGCAGCTTGGACAGCGGGGGCTCCGAGCAGTACTTC.

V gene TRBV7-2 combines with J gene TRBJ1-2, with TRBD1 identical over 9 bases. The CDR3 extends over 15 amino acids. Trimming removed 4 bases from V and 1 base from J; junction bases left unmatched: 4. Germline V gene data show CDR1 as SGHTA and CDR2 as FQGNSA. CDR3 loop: CASSYRTGDNYGYTF. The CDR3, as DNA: TGTGCCAGCAGCTATCGGACAGGGGATAACTATGGCTACACCTTC.

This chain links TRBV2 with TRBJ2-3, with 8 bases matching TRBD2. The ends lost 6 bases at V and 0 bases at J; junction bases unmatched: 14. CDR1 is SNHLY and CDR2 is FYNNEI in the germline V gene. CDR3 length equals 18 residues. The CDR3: CASSQRRGVTSSTDTQYF. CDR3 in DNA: TGTGCCAGCAGCCAAAGGCGGGGGGTTACGTCTAGCACAGATACGCAGTATTTT. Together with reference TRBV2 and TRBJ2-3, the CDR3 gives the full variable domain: EPEVTQTPSHQVTQMGQEVILRCVPISNHLYFYWYRQILGQKVEFLVSFYNNEISEKSEIFDDQFSVERPDGSNFTLKIRSTKLEDSAMYFCASSQRRGVTSSTDTQYFGPGTRLTVL.

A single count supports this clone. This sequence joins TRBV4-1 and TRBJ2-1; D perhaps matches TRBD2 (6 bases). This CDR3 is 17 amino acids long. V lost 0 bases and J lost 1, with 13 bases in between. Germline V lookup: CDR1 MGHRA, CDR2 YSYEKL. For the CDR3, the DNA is TGCGCCAGCAGCCAAGAAATTGCGGGGATTTCCTACAATGAGCAGTTCTTC. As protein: CASSQEIAGISYNEQFF.

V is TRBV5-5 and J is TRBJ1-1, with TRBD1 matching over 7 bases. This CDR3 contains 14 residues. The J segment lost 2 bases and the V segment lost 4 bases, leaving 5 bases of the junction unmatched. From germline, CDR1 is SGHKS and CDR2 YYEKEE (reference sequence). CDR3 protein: CASSETGENTEAFF. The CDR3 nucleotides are TGTGCCAGCAGCGAAACAGGGGAAAACACTGAAGCTTTCTTT.

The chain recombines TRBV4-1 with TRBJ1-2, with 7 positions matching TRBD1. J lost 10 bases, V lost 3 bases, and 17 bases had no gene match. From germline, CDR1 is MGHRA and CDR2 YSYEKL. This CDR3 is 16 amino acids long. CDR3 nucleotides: TGCGCCAGCAGCCACCGAACAGGGGCTCGGGCTATATTCTACACCTTC. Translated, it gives CASSHRTGARAIFYTF.

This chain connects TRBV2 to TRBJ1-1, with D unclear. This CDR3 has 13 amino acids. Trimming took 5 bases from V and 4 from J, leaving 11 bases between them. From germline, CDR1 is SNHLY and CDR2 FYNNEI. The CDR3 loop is CASSQDRSTEAFF. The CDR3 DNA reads TGTGCCAGCAGTCAAGATCGGAGCACTGAAGCTTTCTTT.

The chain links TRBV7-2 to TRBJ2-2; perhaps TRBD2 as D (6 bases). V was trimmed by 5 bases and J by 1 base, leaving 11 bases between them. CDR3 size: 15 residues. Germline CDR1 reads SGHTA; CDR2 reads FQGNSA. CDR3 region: CASSPGVGNTGELFF. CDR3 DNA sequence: TGTGCCAGCAGCCCGGGAGTGGGGAACACCGGGGAGCTGTTTTTT.

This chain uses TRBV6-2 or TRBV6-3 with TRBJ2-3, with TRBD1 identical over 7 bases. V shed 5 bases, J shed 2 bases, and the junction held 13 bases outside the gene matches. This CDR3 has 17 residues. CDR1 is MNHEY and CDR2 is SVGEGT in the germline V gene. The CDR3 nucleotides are TGTGCCAGCAGTCTAAGGGACAGCTCACTAATCACAGATACGCAGTATTTT. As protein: CASSLRDSSLITDTQYF.

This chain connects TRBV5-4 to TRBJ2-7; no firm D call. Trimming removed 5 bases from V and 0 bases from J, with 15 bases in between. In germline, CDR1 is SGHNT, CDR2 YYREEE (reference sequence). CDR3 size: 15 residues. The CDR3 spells CASRADKVSSYEQYF. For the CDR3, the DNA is TGTGCCAGCAGGGCAGACAAGGTCAGCTCCTACGAGCAGTACTTC.

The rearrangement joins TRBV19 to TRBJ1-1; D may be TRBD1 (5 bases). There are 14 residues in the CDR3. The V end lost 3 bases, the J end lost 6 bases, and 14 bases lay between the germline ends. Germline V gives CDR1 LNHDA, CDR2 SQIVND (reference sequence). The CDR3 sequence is CASSIPTGGAEAFF. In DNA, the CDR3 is TGTGCCAGTAGTATCCCGACGGGGGGGGCTGAAGCTTTCTTT.

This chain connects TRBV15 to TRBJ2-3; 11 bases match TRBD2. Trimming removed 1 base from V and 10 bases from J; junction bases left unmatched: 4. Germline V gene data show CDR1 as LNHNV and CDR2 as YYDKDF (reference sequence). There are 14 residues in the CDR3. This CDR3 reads CATSRASGGSSQYF. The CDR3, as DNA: TGTGCCACCAGCAGAGCTAGCGGGGGGTCCTCGCAGTATTTT.

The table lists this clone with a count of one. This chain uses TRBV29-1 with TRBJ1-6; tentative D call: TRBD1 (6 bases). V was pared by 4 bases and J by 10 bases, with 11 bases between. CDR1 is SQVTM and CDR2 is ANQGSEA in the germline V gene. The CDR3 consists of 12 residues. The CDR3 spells CSVGDTNSPLHF. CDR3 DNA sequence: TGCAGCGTTGGGGACACGAACTCACCCCTCCACTTT.

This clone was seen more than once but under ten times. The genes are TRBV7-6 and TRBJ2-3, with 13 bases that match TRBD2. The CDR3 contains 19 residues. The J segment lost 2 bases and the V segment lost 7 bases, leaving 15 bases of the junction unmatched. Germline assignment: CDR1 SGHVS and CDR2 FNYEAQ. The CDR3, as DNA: TGTGCCAGCACCCGAGGGACTAGCGGGGCAACAGCTCTCACAGATACGCAGTATTTT. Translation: CASTRGTSGATALTDTQYF.

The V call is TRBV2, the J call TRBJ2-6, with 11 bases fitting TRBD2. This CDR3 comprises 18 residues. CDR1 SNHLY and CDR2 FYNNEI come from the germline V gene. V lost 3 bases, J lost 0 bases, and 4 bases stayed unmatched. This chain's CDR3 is CASSDGLAGNSGANVLTF. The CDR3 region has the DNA TGTGCCAGCAGTGACGGACTAGCGGGCAACTCTGGGGCCAACGTCCTGACTTTC.

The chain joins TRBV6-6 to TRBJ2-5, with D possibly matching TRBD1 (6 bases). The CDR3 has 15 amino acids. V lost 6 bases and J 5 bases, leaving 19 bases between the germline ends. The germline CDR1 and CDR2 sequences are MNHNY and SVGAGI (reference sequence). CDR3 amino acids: CASSKIQGLGETQYF. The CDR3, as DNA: TGTGCCAGCAGCAAAATTCAGGGGCTTGGGGAGACCCAGTACTTC.

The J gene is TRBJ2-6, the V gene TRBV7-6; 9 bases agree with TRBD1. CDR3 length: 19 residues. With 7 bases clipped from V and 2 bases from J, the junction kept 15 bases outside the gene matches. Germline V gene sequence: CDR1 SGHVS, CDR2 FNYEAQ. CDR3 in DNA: TGTGCCAGCACCCCGGATTGGGACAGGGTACTAGCTGGGGCCAACGTCCTGACTTTC. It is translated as CASTPDWDRVLAGANVLTF.